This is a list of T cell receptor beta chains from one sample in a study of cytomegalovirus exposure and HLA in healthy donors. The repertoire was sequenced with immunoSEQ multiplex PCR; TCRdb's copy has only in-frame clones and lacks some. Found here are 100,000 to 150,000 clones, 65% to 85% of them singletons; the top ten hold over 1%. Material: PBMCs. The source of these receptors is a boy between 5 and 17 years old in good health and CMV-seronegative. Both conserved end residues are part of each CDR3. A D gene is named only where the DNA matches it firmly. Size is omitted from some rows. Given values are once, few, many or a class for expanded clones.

cdr3_aa: CASSVGAAVYNEQFF; cdr3_nt: TGTGCCAGCAGCGTTGGGGCGGCGGTCTACAATGAGCAGTTCTTC; clone_size: -; v_call: TRBV9; d_call: -; j_call: TRBJ2-1
cdr3_aa: CSALTGRPF; cdr3_nt: TGCAGTGCGCTGACAGGGCGCCCCTTC; clone_size: -; v_call: TRBV20-1; d_call: TRBD1; j_call: TRBJ1-2
cdr3_aa: CASGQDRGLENTEAFF; cdr3_nt: TGCGCCAGCGGCCAAGACAGGGGCCTTGAGAACACTGAAGCTTTCTTT; clone_size: -; v_call: TRBV4-1; d_call: TRBD1; j_call: TRBJ1-1
cdr3_aa: CASSPQGEFGYTF; cdr3_nt: TGTGCCAGCAGCCCACAGGGGGAATTTGGCTACACCTTC; clone_size: -; v_call: TRBV6-5; d_call: TRBD1; j_call: TRBJ1-2
cdr3_aa: CAWRPGRLGRNSPLHF; cdr3_nt: TGTGCCTGGAGGCCAGGACGACTGGGGCGGAATTCACCCCTCCACTTT; clone_size: once; v_call: TRBV30; d_call: -; j_call: TRBJ1-6
cdr3_aa: CASGLSRGSNQPQHF; cdr3_nt: TGTGCCAGCGGTTTAAGCAGGGGTAGCAATCAGCCCCAGCATTTT; clone_size: few; v_call: TRBV6-1; d_call: -; j_call: TRBJ1-5
cdr3_aa: CASSQDGLNNEQFF; cdr3_nt: TGTGCCAGCAGCCAAGACGGACTTAACAATGAGCAGTTCTTC; clone_size: once; v_call: TRBV4-2; d_call: -; j_call: TRBJ2-1
cdr3_aa: CASSHATGTNEKLFF; cdr3_nt: TGTGCCAGCAGCCACGCTACGGGGACTAATGAAAAACTGTTTTTT; clone_size: -; v_call: TRBV4-2; d_call: -; j_call: TRBJ1-4
cdr3_aa: CASSERLEQGYTF; cdr3_nt: TGTGCCAGCAGCGAGCGACTTGAGCAAGGCTACACCTTC; clone_size: -; v_call: TRBV2; d_call: -; j_call: TRBJ1-2
cdr3_aa: CASSPAGGVETGYTF; cdr3_nt: TGTGCCAGCAGCCCCGCCGGCGGGGTGGAGACGGGCTACACCTTC; clone_size: -; v_call: TRBV5-6; d_call: -; j_call: TRBJ1-2
cdr3_aa: CASSKVDRVIAYNEQFF; cdr3_nt: TGTGCCAGCAGCAAAGTGGACAGGGTAATCGCCTACAATGAGCAGTTCTTC; clone_size: -; v_call: TRBV5-4; d_call: TRBD1; j_call: TRBJ2-1
cdr3_aa: CASSLVNPGFGYTF; cdr3_nt: TGTGCCAGCAGCTTAGTGAATCCAGGGTTTGGCTACACCTTC; clone_size: -; v_call: TRBV7-9; d_call: -; j_call: TRBJ1-2
cdr3_aa: CASSLVGQGASEKLFF; cdr3_nt: TGTGCCAGCAGCTTAGTAGGGCAGGGGGCATCTGAAAAACTGTTTTTT; clone_size: -; v_call: TRBV7-9; d_call: TRBD1; j_call: TRBJ1-4